These 8 T cell receptor beta chains originate from one sample sequenced in a study of patients and donors after allogeneic stem cell transplantation. TCRdb re-derived calls from the RT-PCR reads in MiXCR, one entry per CDR3 protein. This table holds around 150,000 distinct CDR3 sequences, about a third found once. Input material: blood, either unsorted or a sorted T cell fraction (not recorded which). Receptors originate from a human donor who was either an allogeneic HSCT recipient or a stem cell or donor lymphocyte infusion donor (not recorded which). It is not recorded whose cells these are; they may come from a transplant donor.

DNA for the CDR3: TGTGCCATCAGCCTTGAACAGGGGAGGGATGGCTACACCTTC. Protein product: CAISLEQGRDGYTF. This chain links TRBV10-3 with TRBJ1-2; 7 bases are a match to TRBD1. The V gene's germline CDR1 is ENHRY and CDR2 SYGVKD. The V segment lost 6 bases and the J segment 6 bases; nucleotides outside the gene matches: 10. The CDR3 extends over 14 amino acids.

This chain uses TRBV6-5 with TRBJ2-7, with D perhaps matching TRBD1 (5 bases). This CDR3 contains 13 residues. V was cut by 2 bases and J by 3 bases, with 8 bases left in between. Germline CDR1 is MNHEY and CDR2 is SVGAGI. The CDR3 loop is CASSYGANYEQYV. The CDR3 DNA reads as TGTGCCAGCAGTTACGGGGCTAACTACGAGCAGTACGTC.

The V and J genes are TRBV12-3 or TRBV12-4 and TRBJ1-5; D is uncertain. The CDR3 covers 13 residues. Trimming took 3 bases from V and 7 from J, leaving 10 bases between them. The CDR3 coding sequence is TGTGCCAGCAGTTTTGGGTTCAGGCAGCCCCAGCATTTT. Protein: CASSFGFRQPQHF.

The chain employs TRBV4-2 and TRBJ1-6; TRBD1 aligns across 7 bases. The CDR3 is made up of 18 amino acids. In germline, CDR1 is LGHNA, CDR2 YNFKEQ. V trimming: 0 bases; J trimming: 9 bases; junction bases outside the gene matches: 14. The CDR3 loop is CASSQDYGQAPGASPLHF. CDR3 DNA: TGTGCCAGCAGCCAAGACTATGGACAGGCTCCGGGGGCTTCACCCCTCCACTTT.

The sample holds a few counts of this clonotype. This chain connects TRBV12-3 or TRBV12-4 to TRBJ1-5; TRBD1 might be the D (5 bases). The CDR3 loop spans 17 amino acids. Trimming left V 3 bases short and J 2 bases short, with 17 bases between. CDR3 sequence (DNA): TGTGCCAGCAGTTTGGCCCTACAGGATTCTGGCAATCAGCCCCAGCATTTT. It specifies CASSLALQDSGNQPQHF.

With regard to this clonotype: Germline and junction disagree at one end, which may indicate a read error. The rearrangement links TRBV12-3 or TRBV12-4 to TRBJ1-6; 7 nucleotides agree with TRBD1. The CDR3 is 13 amino acids. CDR3 sequence (DNA): TGTGCCAGCACGGGACAGTATAATTCAGCCCTCCACTTT. Translation: CASTGQYNSALHF.

This clonotype was seen only a few times. The V gene is TRBV4-2, the J gene TRBJ1-2; 9 bases align to TRBD1. This CDR3 spans 17 amino acids. V was clipped by 1 base and J by 4 bases; unmatched bases: 10. Germline V CDR1 and CDR2: LGHNA, YNFKEQ. CDR3 in amino acids: CASSQGPDRGLIYGYTF. CDR3 DNA sequence: TGTGCCAGCAGCCAAGGGCCGGACAGGGGCTTAATCTATGGCTACACCTTC.

The genes are TRBV29-1 and TRBJ2-2; 10 nucleotides line up with TRBD2. Trimming cost V 6 bases and J 6 bases; bases outside gene matches: 10. The CDR3 totals 15 residues. Germline lookup yields CDR1 SQVTM and CDR2 ANQGSEA. The DNA of the CDR3 is TGCAGCGTGGCTTCCGGGACTAGCGTGGCCGGGGAGCTGTTTTTT. Encoded protein: CSVASGTSVAGELFF.